These T cell receptor beta chains were read from a single sample in a study of identical twins. TCRdb processed the 5' RACE reads anew with MiXCR; each CDR3 protein has one entry. This sample has 400,000 to 650,000 distinct CDR3 sequences, with under 25% found just once. Another study also made use of these data, one on T cells expressing NK-cell markers.

Sequenced sample: CD4+ T cells sorted from blood. Every receptor here comes from a woman under 30 in good health. CDR3s include the opening cysteine and the closing phenylalanine or tryptophan. Fields, in order: J gene, D gene, V gene, clone size, CDR3 protein, CDR3 DNA. A D gene is named only where the DNA matches it firmly. Only some rows state a clone size, as once, few, many or a class for expanded clones.

>TRBJ1-2|NA|TRBV6-5|few
CASSYRAGKGYTF
TGTGCCAGCAGTTACAGGGCAGGGAAGGGCTACACCTTC
>TRBJ1-6|NA|TRBV6-1|few
CASSRTLGDSPLHF
TGTGCCAGCTCCCGGACCCTAGGCGATTCACCCCTCCACTTT
>TRBJ1-1|NA|TRBV5-6|few
CASSLDRATEAFF
TGTGCCAGCAGCTTGGACAGGGCCACTGAAGCTTTCTTT
>TRBJ2-2|NA|TRBV6-1|NA
CASHHAGTGELFF
TGTGCCAGCCACCACGCGGGCACCGGGGAGCTGTTTTTT
>TRBJ2-3|NA|TRBV25-1|NA
CATRQATSTDTQYF
TGTGCCACCAGACAGGCCACGAGCACAGATACGCAGTATTTT
>TRBJ2-7|NA|TRBV5-1|NA
CASRRDPSYEQYF
TGCGCCAGCAGGCGAGACCCCTCCTACGAGCAGTACTTC
>TRBJ2-1|TRBD2|TRBV4-2|NA
CASSQGASGSRFF
TGTGCCAGCAGCCAAGGGGCTAGCGGGAGTAGGTTCTTC
>TRBJ2-5|NA|TRBV20-1|NA
CSAPGGRETQYF
TGCAGTGCCCCGGGTGGGCGAGAGACCCAGTACTTC
>TRBJ2-3|NA|TRBV9|few
CASSHPPDGPWTDTQYF
TGTGCCAGCAGCCATCCTCCGGACGGCCCTTGGACAGATACGCAGTATTTT
>TRBJ1-3|TRBD1|TRBV27|many
CASSLSWDSSGNTIYF
TGTGCCAGCAGTTTATCGTGGGACAGCTCTGGAAACACCATATATTTT
>TRBJ2-7|TRBD1|TRBV5-1|many
CASSPDRGQGEQYF
TGCGCCAGCAGCCCGGACAGGGGTCAGGGCGAGCAGTACTTC
>TRBJ2-2|TRBD2|TRBV9|NA
CAGGRSPNTGELFF
TGTGCCGGCGGGAGGTCTCCGAACACCGGGGAGCTGTTTTTT
>TRBJ1-1|NA|TRBV20-1|NA
CSANKGRNTEAFF
TGCAGTGCTAACAAAGGTCGGAACACTGAAGCTTTCTTT
>TRBJ2-1|TRBD2|TRBV20-1|few
CSASLAGGPRQFF
TGCAGTGCTAGTCTGGCGGGAGGGCCCCGCCAGTTCTTC
>TRBJ2-5|NA|TRBV5-1|NA
CASSTGVQETQYF
TGCGCCAGCAGCACCGGCGTCCAAGAGACCCAGTACTTC
>TRBJ1-6|TRBD1|TRBV10-3|NA
CAISVGQGSGNSPLHF
TGTGCCATCAGTGTTGGACAGGGGAGCGGGAATTCACCCCTCCACTTT